Given below is one T cell receptor (beta chain) in context. Antigen specificity is unknown. The sample originates from a study of OX40 agonist ivuxolimab in advanced cancers. On the study more broadly: Three individuals attained partial responses, comprising one hepatocellular carcinoma case and two cutaneous melanoma cases. Whole-study findings and limits: There was clonal expansion of CD4+ and CD8+ blood T cells by week 6 at 0.1 to 3.0 mg/kg. More expanded clones were seen, on average, in CD8+ T cells than in CD4+.

Baseline, cycle 4 day 1, and cycle 7 day 1 were the blood sampling points. The data were produced by immunoSEQ multiplex PCR, yet TCRdb's version contains in-frame clones alone and is incomplete. The repertoire holds around 35,000 clones, with around 81% as singletons. CDR3 length equals 13 residues. Germline V gene lookup returns CDR1 LGHNA and CDR2 YNFKEQ. The V end lost 6 bases, the J end lost 0 bases, and 6 bases lay between the germline ends. This TCR derives from an adult with an advanced solid tumor such as melanoma, head and neck, liver or kidney cancer. This chain connects TRBV4-2 to TRBJ1-3; possible D gene TRBD1, 5 bases. The sequenced sample was CD4+ or CD8+ T cells sorted from blood, obtained in a trial of the OX40 agonist ivuxolimab. The CDR3 protein is CASRGPSGNTIYF. CDR3 bases: TGTGCCAGCAGGGGACCCTCTGGAAACACCATATATTTT.